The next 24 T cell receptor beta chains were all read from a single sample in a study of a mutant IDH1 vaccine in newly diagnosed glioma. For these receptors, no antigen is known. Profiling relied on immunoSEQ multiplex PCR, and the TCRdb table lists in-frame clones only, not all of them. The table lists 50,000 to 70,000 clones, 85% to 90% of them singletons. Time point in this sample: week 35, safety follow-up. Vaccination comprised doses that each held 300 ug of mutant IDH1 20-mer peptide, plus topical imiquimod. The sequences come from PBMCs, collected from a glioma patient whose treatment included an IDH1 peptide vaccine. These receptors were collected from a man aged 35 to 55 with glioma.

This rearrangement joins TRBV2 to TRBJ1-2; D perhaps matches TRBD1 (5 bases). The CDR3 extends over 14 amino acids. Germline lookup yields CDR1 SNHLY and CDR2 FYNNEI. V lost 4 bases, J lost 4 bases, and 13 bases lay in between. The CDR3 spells CASSATEGVYGYTF. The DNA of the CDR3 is TGTGCCAGCAGTGCGACAGAAGGGGTCTATGGCTACACCTTC.

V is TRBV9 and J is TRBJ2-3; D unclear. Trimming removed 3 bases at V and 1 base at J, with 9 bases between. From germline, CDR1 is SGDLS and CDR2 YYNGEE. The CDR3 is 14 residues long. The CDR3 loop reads CASSATPGTDTQYF. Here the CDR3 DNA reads TGTGCCAGCAGCGCAACCCCCGGCACAGATACGCAGTATTTT.

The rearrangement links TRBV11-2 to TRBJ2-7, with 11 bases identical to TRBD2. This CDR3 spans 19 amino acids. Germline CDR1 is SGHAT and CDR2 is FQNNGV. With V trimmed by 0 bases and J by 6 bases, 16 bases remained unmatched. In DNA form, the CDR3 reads TGTGCCAGCAGCTTAGATCCTCTTGGGGGGACTAGCGGACGAGGCGAGCAGTACTTC. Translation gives CASSLDPLGGTSGRGEQYF. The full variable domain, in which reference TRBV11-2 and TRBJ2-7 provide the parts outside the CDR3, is EAGVAQSPRYKIIEKRQSVAFWCNPISGHATLYWYQQILGQGPKLLIQFQNNGVVDDSQLPKDRFSAERLKGVDSTLKIQPAKLEDSAVYLCASSLDPLGGTSGRGEQYFGPGTRLTVT.

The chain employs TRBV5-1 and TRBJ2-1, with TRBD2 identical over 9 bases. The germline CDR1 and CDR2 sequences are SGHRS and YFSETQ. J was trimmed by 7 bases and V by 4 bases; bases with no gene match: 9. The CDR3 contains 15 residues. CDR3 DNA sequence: TGCGCCAGCAGCCTTAGCGGGAGAGTAGGGAATGAGCAGTTCTTC. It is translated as CASSLSGRVGNEQFF.

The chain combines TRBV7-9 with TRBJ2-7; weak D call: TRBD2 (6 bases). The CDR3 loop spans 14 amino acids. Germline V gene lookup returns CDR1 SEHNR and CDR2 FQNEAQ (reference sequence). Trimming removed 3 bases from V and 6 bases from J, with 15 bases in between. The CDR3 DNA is TGTGCCAGCAGCTTTTCCGGGGGTCGGCTCGAGCAGTACTTC. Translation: CASSFSGGRLEQYF. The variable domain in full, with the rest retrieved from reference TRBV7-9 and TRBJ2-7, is DTGVSQNPRHKITKRGQNVTFRCDPISEHNRLYWYRQTLGQGPEFLTYFQNEAQLEKSRLLSDRFSAERPKGSFSTLEIQRTEQGDSAMYLCASSFSGGRLEQYFGPGTRLTVT.

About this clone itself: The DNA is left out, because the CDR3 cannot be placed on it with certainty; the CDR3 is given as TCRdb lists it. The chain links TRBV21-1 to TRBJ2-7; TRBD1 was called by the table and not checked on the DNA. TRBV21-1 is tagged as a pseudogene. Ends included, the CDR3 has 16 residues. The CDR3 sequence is CASSPPVGQGSYEQYF.

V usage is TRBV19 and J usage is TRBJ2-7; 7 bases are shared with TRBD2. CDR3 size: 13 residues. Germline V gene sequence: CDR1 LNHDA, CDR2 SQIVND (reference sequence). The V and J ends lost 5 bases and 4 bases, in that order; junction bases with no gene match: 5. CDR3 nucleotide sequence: TGTGCCAGTAGTGTTACTAGCGCTTACGAGCAGTACTTC. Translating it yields CASSVTSAYEQYF.

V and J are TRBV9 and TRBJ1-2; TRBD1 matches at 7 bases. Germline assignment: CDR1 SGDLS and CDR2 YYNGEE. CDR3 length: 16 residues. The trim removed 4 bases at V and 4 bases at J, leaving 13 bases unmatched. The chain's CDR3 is CASSSGTAFALYGYTF. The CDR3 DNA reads TGTGCCAGCAGCTCGGGGACAGCTTTTGCACTCTATGGCTACACCTTC.

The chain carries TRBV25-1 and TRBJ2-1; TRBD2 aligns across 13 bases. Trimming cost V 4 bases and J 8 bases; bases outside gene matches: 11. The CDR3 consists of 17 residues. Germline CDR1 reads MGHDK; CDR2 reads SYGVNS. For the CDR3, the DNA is TGTGCCAGCAGTGGACTAGCGGGAGGACCATACAAGCATGAGCAGTTCTTC. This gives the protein CASSGLAGGPYKHEQFF.

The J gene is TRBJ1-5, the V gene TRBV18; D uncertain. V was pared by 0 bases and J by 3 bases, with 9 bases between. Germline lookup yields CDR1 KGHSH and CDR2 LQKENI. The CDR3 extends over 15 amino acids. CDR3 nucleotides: TGTGCCAGCTCACCACCGTTGTCACCCAATCAGCCCCAGCATTTT. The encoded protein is CASSPPLSPNQPQHF.

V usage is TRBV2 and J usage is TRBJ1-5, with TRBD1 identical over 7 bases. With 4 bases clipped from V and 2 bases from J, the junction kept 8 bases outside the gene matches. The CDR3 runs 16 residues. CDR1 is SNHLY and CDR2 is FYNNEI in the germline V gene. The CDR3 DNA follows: TGTGCCAGCAGTGGACAGGGAAAGGTGCGCAATCAGCCCCAGCATTTT. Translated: CASSGQGKVRNQPQHF.

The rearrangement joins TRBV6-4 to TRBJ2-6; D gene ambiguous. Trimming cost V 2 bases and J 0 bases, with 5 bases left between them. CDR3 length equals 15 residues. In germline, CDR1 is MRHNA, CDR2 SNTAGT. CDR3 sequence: CASSDAASGANVLTF. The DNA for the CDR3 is TGTGCCAGCAGTGACGCCGCCTCTGGGGCCAACGTCCTGACTTTC.

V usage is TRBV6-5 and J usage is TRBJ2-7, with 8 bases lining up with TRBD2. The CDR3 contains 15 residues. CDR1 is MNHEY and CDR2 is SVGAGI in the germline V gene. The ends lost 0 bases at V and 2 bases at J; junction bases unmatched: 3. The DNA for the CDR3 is TGTGCCAGCAGTTACTCGCAACTAGCGGCCTACGAGCAGTACTTC. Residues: CASSYSQLAAYEQYF.

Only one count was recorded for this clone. This CDR3 is CASSVGSGSSNTGELFF. The DNA for the CDR3 is TGTGCCAGTAGCGTCGGTAGCGGGAGTTCGAACACCGGGGAGCTGTTTTTT. The rearrangement links TRBV19 to TRBJ2-2, with 9 positions matching TRBD2. The CDR3 is made up of 17 amino acids. From germline, CDR1 is LNHDA and CDR2 SQIVND (reference sequence). Trimming removed 6 bases from V and 0 bases from J; junction bases left unmatched: 8.

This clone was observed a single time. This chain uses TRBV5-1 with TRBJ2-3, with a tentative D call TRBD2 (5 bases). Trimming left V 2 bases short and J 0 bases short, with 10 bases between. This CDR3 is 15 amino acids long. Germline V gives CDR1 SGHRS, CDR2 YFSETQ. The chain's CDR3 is CASSFQRTSTDTQYF. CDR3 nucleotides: TGCGCCAGCAGCTTCCAGCGGACTAGCACAGATACGCAGTATTTT.

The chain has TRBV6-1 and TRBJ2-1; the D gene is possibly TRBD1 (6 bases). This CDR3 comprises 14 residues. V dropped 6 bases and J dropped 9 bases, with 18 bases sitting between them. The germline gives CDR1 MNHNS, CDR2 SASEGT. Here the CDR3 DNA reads TGTGCCAGCAGCAGACGAGGGACAATGGGTGAGCAGTTCTTC. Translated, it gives CASSRRGTMGEQFF.

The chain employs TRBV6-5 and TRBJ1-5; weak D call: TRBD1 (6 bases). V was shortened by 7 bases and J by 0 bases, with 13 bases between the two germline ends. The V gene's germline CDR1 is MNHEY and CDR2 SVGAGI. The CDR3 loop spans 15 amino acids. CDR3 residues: CASKTRTDSNQPQHF. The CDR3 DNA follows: TGTGCCAGCAAGACTAGGACAGATAGCAATCAGCCCCAGCATTTT.

The CDR3 region has the DNA TGTGCCAGCAGAACCGCAGGGGGGGGTACGCAGTATTTT. It encodes CASRTAGGGTQYF. V gene TRBV7-6 combines with J gene TRBJ2-3; D may match TRBD1 or TRBD2 (7 bases each). The ends were cut back, 6 bases at V and 8 bases at J, with 15 bases in the middle. CDR3 length equals 13 residues. Germline CDR1 SGHVS, CDR2 FNYEAQ.

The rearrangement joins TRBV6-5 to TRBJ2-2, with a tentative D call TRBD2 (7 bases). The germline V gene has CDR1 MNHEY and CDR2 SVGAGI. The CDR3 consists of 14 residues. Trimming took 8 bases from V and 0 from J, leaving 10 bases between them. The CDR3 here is CASFGGPNTGELFF. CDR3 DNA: TGTGCCAGCTTCGGGGGGCCGAACACCGGGGAGCTGTTTTTT.

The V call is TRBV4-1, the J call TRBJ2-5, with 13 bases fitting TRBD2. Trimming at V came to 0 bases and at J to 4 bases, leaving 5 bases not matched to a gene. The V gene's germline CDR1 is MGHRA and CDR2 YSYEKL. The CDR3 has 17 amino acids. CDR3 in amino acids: CASSQDKRTSGRETQYF. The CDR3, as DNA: TGCGCCAGCAGCCAAGATAAACGGACTAGCGGGAGAGAGACCCAGTACTTC.

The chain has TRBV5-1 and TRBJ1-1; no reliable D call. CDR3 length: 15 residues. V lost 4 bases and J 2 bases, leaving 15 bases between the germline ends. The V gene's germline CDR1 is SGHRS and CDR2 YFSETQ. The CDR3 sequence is CASSTREGGNTEAFF. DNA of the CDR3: TGCGCCAGCAGCACCCGGGAGGGAGGAAACACTGAAGCTTTCTTT.

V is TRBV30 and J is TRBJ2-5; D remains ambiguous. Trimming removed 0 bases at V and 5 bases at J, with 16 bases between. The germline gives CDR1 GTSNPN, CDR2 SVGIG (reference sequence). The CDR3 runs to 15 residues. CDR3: CAWSVNFGGSETQYF. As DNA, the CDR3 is TGTGCCTGGAGTGTAAATTTTGGCGGTAGTGAGACCCAGTACTTC. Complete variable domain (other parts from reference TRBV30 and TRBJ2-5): SQTIHQWPATLVQPVGSPLSLECTVEGTSNPNLYWYRQAAGRGLQLLFYSVGIGQISSEVPQNLSASRPQDRQFILSSKKLLLSDSGFYLCAWSVNFGGSETQYFGPGTRLLVL.

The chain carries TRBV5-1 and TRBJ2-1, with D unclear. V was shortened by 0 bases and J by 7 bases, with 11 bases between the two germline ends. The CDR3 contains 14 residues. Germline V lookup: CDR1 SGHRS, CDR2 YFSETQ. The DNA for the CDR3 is TGCGCCAGCAGCTTGGTCCCCACCCAGAATGAGCAGTTCTTC. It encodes CASSLVPTQNEQFF.

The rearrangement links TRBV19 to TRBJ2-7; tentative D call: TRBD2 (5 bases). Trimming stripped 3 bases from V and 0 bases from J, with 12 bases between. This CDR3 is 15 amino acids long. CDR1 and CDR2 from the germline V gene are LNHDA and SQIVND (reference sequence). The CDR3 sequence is CASSITSGRSYEQYF. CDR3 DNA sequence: TGTGCCAGTAGTATTACCAGCGGACGCTCCTACGAGCAGTACTTC.